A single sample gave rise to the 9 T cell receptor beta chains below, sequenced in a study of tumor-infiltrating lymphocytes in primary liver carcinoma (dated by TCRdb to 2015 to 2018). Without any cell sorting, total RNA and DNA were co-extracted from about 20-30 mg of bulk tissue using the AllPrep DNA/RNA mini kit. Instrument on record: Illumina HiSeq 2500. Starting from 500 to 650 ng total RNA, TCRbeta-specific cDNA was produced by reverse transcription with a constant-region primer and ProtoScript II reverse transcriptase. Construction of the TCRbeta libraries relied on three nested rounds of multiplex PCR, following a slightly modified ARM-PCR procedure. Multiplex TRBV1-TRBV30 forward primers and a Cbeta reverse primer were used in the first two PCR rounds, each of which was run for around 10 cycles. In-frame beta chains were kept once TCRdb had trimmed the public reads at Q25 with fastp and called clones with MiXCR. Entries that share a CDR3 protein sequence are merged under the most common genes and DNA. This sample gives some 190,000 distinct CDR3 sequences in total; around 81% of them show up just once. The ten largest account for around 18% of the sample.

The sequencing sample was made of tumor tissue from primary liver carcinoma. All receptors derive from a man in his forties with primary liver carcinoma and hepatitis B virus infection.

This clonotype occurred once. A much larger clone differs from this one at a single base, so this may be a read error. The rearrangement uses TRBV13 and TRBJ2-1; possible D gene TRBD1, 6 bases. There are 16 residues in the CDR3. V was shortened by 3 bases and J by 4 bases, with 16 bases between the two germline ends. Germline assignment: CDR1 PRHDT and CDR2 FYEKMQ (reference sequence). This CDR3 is CASSFSRGTHYNEQFF. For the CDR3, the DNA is TGTGCCAGCAGCTTTTCCAGGGGTACCCATTACAATGAGCAGTTCTTC.

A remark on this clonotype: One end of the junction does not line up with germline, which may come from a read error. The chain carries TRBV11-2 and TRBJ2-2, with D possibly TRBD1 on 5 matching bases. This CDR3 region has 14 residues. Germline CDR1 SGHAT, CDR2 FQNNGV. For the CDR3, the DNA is TGTGCCAGCAACATAGACTCGGACACCGGGCAGCTGTTTTTT. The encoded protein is CASNIDSDTGQLFF.

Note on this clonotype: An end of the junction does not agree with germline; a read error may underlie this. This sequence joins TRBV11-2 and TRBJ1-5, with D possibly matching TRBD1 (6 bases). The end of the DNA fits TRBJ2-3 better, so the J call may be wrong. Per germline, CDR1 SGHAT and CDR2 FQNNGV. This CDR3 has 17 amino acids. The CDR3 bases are TGTGTCAGCAGCTTAGTAAGGGTAACAGGGAGCAATCAGCCCCAGTATTTT. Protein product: CVSSLVRVTGSNQPQYF.

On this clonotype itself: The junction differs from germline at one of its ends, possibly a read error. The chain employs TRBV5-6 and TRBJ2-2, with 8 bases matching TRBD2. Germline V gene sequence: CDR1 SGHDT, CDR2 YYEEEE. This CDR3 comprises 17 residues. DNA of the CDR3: TGTACCAGCAGCTTATGGGGACTAGTGTGGACAACCAGGGAGCTGTTTTTT. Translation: CTSSLWGLVWTTRELFF.

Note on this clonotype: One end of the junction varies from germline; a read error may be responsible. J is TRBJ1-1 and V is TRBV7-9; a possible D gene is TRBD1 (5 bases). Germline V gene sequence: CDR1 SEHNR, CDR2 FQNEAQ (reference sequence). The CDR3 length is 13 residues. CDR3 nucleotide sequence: TGTACCAGCAGCTTAAGTAGGCAGGGTGAAGCTTTCTTT. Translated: CTSSLSRQGEAFF.

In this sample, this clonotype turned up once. The CDR3 region has the DNA TGTGCCAGCGACTGTATCTCGACAGGGCTTAAACACACCGGGGAGCTGTTTTTT. Amino acids: CASDCISTGLKHTGELFF. The J gene is TRBJ2-2, the V gene TRBV14; 7 bases align to TRBD1. This CDR3 comprises 18 residues. The germline V gene encodes CDR1 SGHDN and CDR2 FVKESK. Trimming removed 8 bases from V and 3 bases from J; junction bases left unmatched: 18.

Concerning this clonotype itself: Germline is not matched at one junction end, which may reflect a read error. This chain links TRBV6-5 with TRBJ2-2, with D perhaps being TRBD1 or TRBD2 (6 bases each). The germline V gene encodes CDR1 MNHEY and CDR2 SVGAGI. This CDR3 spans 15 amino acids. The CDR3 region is CASSTKSRVRGELIF. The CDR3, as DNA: TGTGCCAGCAGTACGAAATCGCGAGTGAGGGGGGAGCTGATTTTT.

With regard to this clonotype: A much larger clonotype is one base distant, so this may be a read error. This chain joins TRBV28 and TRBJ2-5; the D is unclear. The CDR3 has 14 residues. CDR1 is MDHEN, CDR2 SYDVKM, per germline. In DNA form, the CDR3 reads TGTGCCAGCGGTTTTCGTCAGGTCCAAGAGACCCAGTACTTC. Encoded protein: CASGFRQVQETQYF.

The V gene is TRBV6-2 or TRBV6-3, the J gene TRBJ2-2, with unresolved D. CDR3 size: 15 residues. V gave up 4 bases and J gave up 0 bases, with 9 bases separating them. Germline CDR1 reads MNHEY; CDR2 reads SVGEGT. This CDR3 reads CASSWVTPNTGELFF. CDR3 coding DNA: TGTGCCAGCAGTTGGGTAACCCCGAACACCGGGGAGCTGTTTTTT.